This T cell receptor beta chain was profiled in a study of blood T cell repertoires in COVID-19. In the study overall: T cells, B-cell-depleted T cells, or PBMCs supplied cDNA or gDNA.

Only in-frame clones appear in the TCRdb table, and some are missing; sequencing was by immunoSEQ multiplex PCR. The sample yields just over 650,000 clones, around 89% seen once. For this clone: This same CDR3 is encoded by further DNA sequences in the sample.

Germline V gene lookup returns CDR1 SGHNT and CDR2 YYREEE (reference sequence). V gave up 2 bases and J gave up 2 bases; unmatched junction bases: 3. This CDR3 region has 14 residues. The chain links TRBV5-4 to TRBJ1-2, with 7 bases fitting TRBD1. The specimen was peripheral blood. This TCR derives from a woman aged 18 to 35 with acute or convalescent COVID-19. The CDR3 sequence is CASSLDRANYGYTF. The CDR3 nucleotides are TGTGCCAGCAGCTTAGACAGGGCAAACTATGGCTACACCTTC.